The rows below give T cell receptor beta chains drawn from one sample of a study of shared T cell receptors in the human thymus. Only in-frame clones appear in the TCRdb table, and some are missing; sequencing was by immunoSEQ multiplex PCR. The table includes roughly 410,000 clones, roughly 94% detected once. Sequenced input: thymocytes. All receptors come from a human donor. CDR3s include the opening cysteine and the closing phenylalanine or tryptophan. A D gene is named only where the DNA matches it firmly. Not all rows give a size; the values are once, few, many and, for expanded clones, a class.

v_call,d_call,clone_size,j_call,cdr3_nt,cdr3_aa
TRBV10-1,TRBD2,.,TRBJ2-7,TGCGCCAGCAGTGAGTCGTTACTAGCGGCCAACAATACCTACGAGCAGTACTTC,CASSESLLAANNTYEQYF
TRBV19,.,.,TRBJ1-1,TGTGCCAGTAGTATAGAGGAAGCTTTCTTT,CASSIEEAFF
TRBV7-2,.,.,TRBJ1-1,TGTGCCAGCAGCTTAAGTATTTCGGTAGGGTACACTGAAGCTTTCTTT,CASSLSISVGYTEAFF
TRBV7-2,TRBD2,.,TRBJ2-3,TGTGCCAGCAGCTTTAGACTAGCGGGAGGGCCGAGAGATACGCAGTATTTT,CASSFRLAGGPRDTQYF
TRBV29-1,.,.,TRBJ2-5,TGCAGCGTCACCTTGACAGAAACCCACCAAGAGACCCAGTACTTC,CSVTLTETHQETQYF
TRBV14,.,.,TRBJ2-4,TGTGCCAGCAGCCACGTGGGCCAGACGGTTATTCAGTACTTC,CASSHVGQTVIQYF
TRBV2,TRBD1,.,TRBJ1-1,TGTGCCAGCAGTGAACTAATGGACAGGGAAAAAGCTTTCTTT,CASSELMDREKAFF
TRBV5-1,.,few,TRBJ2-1,TGCGCCAGCAGCTTGGTGAGCCTAGGAGGACAAAGCTCCTACAATGAGCAGTTCTTC,CASSLVSLGGQSSYNEQFF
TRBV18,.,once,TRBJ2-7,TGTGCCAGCTCACCCCTCGGCAGGAGTTCCTACGAGCAGTACTTC,CASSPLGRSSYEQYF
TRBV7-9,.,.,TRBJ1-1,TGTGCCAGCAGCTATGACAGTGAAGCTTTCTTT,CASSYDSEAFF
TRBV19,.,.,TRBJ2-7,TGTGCCAGTAGTACCCCCCCAGGGGATGGTTCCTACGAGCAGTACTTC,CASSTPPGDGSYEQYF
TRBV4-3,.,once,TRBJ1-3,TGCGCCAGCAGCCAAGTTGGGGGTCCTGGAAACACCATATATTTT,CASSQVGGPGNTIYF
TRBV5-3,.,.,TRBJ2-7,TGTGCCAGAAGCACCGGTGGGCTCATCCTATTCTACGAGCAGTACTTC,CARSTGGLILFYEQYF
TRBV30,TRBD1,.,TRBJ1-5,TGTGCCTGGAGTTCGGCCCCCCGGGACAGTAGGGTCTTCCAAGCATGGCCCCAGCATTTT,CAWSSAPRDSRVFQAWPQHF
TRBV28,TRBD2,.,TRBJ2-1,TGTGCCAGCAGCCCTGGACTAGCGGGAGGTGTAGAGCAGTTCTTC,CASSPGLAGGVEQFF
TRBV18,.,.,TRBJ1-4,TGTGCCAGCTCACCGCCCCGGGCCTCGGGGGAAAAACTGTTTTTT,CASSPPRASGEKLFF
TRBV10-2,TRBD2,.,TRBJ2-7,TGCGCCAGCACCTTGACTAGCGGGAGGAGCCACGAGCAGTACTTC,CASTLTSGRSHEQYF
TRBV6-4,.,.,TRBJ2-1,TGTGCCAGCAGTGACTCGGGGGGTCTCCCCTACAATGAGCAGTTCTTC,CASSDSGGLPYNEQFF
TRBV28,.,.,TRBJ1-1,TGTGCCAGCAGCCCCCGTGGCACTGAAGCTTTCTTT,CASSPRGTEAFF
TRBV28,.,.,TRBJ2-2,TGTGCCAGCAGTTACGACAGAAACACCGGGGAGCTGTTTTTT,CASSYDRNTGELFF
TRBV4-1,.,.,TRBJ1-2,TGCGCCAGCAGCCCGTCGGGGAGAGCTAACTATGGCTACACCTTC,CASSPSGRANYGYTF
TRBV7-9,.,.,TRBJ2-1,TGTGCCAGCAGTCTTGGCGATGAGCAGTTCTTC,CASSLGDEQFF
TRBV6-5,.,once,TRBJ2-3,TGTGCCAGCAGTCGAGGGACCGGTAAAACAGATACGCAGTATTTT,CASSRGTGKTDTQYF
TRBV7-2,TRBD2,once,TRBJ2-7,TGTGCCAGCAGCTTGGGACTAGCGGGAGGTGACGAGCAGTACTTC,CASSLGLAGGDEQYF
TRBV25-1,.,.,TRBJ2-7,TGTGCCAGCAGTCACTACGAGCAGTACTTT,CASSHYEQYF
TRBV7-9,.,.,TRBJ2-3,TGTGCCAGCAGCTTAGTAAAGGACTCTCGACATACGCAGTATTTT,CASSLVKDSRHTQYF
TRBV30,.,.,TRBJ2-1,TGTGCCTGGAGTCGTTATGGAGGGGGCTCATCTCGGTATGAGCAGTTCTTC,CAWSRYGGGSSRYEQFF
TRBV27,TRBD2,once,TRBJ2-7,TGTGCCAGCAGTTTATCCCCGACTAGCGGGAGCGAGCAGTACTTC,CASSLSPTSGSEQYF
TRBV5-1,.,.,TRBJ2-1,TGCGCCAGCAGAACGGGACAGTCTAGCGATCCTGGGGGTGAGCAGTTCTTC,CASRTGQSSDPGGEQFF
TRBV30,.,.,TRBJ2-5,TGTGCCTGGAGTGCCCCCCGGGACTACCAAGAGACCCAGTACTTC,CAWSAPRDYQETQYF